This T cell receptor (beta chain) is drawn from a study of cytomegalovirus exposure and HLA in healthy donors. Trimming cost V 6 bases and J 4 bases; bases outside gene matches: 6. CDR1 and CDR2 (germline): SQVTM, ANQGSEA. There are 13 residues in the CDR3. The repertoire was sequenced with immunoSEQ multiplex PCR; TCRdb's copy has only in-frame clones and lacks some. The sample carries some 140,000 clones, 70% to 85% recorded once. Overall study results and limits: The dataset shows that most TCR sequences were rare, while some public TCRs occurred in many donors. The finding came from a later analysis; first-cohort TCR clusters tended to co-occur in the 95 to 150 validation repertoires.

These donors were members of the roughly 120-subject validation cohort, a group separate from the approximately 680-subject first cohort. Worth noting for this clone: Its matching antigen is unknown.

This TCR was recovered from a man aged 25 to 40 in good health and CMV-seropositive. The source material was PBMCs. The rearrangement uses TRBV29-1 and TRBJ2-7; 10 nucleotides align to TRBD1. The CDR3 DNA reads as TGCAGCGTCGCCCCGGGACAGGGGTACGAGCAGTACTTC. Translating it yields CSVAPGQGYEQYF.